This T cell receptor (beta chain) emerged from a study of beta chain features in type 1 diabetes. Background on the study: What patients shared with healthy donors was a similar profile of age, gender and cell yields. Overall study results and limits: There was a possibility that cDNA sequencing over-represented cells with high TCR expression. Patients with Type 1 diabetes showed moderately but significantly shorter TCRB CDR3s in all four CD4+ subsets. Here, the possible influence of HLA type (on TCRB rearrangement) remained unresolved. At VDJ recombination sites, type 1 diabetes patients had fewer insertions and more deleted nucleotides.

The study reverse transcribed the entire isolated RNA, so it sequenced expressed TCRB transcripts. Produced via immunoSEQ multiplex PCR; TCRdb's table is partial and in-frame only. The sample shows 640,000 or so clones, about 14% of them seen only once. About this clone: Its antigen remains unknown.

The clonotype was recovered from a man aged 18 to 35 with type 1 diabetes. The sequenced sample consisted of naive CD4+ T cells from blood.

The CDR3 DNA reads as TGCAGCGTTGGGGACCCGAAGGGGTTGAACACTGAAGCTTTCTTT. Its translation is CSVGDPKGLNTEAFF. The chain employs TRBV29-1 and TRBJ1-1; D is perhaps TRBD1 (5 bases). The CDR3 is made up of 15 amino acids. The V and J ends lost 4 bases and 0 bases respectively, with 15 bases between them. Germline assignment: CDR1 SQVTM and CDR2 ANQGSEA.